This TCR beta chain came from a study of blood T cell repertoires in COVID-19. Study overall: From the United States, Italy and Spain came samples of acute and convalescent COVID-19. From T cells, B-cell-depleted T cells, or PBMCs came the material, which was cDNA or gDNA.

CDR3 length: 14 amino acids. CDR1 MDHEN and CDR2 SYDVKM come from the germline V gene. V lost 4 bases and J 5 bases, leaving 9 bases between the germline ends. Under the authors' procedure: Cell counts per sample came from amplifying reference gene primers. TCRdb's table, derived via immunoSEQ multiplex PCR, lists solely in-frame clones and lacks some. The DNA gave D and trimming, while V, J and clone size come from that table. Of about 59,000 clones listed, around nine tenths are singletons. This chain links TRBV28 with TRBJ1-6; no firm D call. This receptor was obtained from an older man with acute or convalescent COVID-19. Material for sequencing was peripheral blood. CDR3 sequence (DNA): TGTGCCAGCAGTTCCCCCGGAGATAATTCACCCCTCCACTTT. Encoded protein: CASSSPGDNSPLHF.